The present TCR beta chain was sequenced within a study of identical twins. Germline loops: CDR1 MNHNS, CDR2 SASEGT. V lost 11 bases, J lost 8 bases, and 12 bases stayed unmatched. The length of the CDR3 is 14 residues. One entry per CDR3 protein, called by TCRdb with MiXCR from the 5' RACE reads. The sample yields a few hundred thousand distinct CDR3 sequences, 20% to 25% seen once. This clonotype has only a few counts. These data also featured in a second study, about T cells expressing NK-cell markers.

Material: CD4+ T cells sorted from blood. This TCR was sampled from a young woman in good health. The chain has TRBV6-1 and TRBJ2-1; 10 positions agree with TRBD1. CDR3 coding DNA: TGTGCCTCGGAAGGACAGGGGGATTGGTATGAGCAGTTCTTC. Encoded protein: CASEGQGDWYEQFF.